The clone carrying this TCR beta chain was detected only a few times. This entry belongs to a study of read filtering for tumor transcriptome and immune sequencing. Study details: Whole-transcriptome libraries were prepared after DNase treatment.

From about 400 ng of RNA, a library with molecular barcoded alpha/delta and beta/gamma adaptors was made. One entry per CDR3 protein, called by TCRdb with MiXCR from the reads. The top ten clones hold approximately 11% of a sample with 65,000 or so distinct CDR3 sequences, roughly 20% of them seen once. CDR1 and CDR2 from the germline V gene are MNHNS and SASEGT. The V and J ends lost 5 bases and 3 bases respectively, with 19 bases between them. There are 16 residues in the CDR3. V and J are TRBV6-1 and TRBJ2-5; TRBD2 might be the D (5 bases). The sequence was collected from a donor at least 40 years old with multiple myeloma. The specimen was a population of CD138-negative cells sorted from bone marrow. CDR3 residues: CASSRSGSPTEETQYF. In nucleotides, the CDR3 is TGTGCCAGCAGTCGAAGCGGTTCACCCACTGAAGAGACCCAGTACTTC.